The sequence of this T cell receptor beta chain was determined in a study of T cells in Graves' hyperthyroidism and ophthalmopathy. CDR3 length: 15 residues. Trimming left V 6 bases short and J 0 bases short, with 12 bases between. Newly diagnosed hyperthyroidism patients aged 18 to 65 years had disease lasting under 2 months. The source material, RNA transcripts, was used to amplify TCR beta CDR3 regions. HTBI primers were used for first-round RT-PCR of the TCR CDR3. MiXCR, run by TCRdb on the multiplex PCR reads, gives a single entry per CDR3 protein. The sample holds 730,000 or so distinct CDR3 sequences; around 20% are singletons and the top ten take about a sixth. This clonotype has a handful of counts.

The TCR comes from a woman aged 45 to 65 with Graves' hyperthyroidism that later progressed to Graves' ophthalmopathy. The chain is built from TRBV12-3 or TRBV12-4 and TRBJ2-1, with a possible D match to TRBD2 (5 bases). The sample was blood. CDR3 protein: CASRPLAPSYNEQFF. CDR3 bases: TGTGCCAGCAGACCCCTAGCACCCTCCTACAATGAGCAGTTCTTC.